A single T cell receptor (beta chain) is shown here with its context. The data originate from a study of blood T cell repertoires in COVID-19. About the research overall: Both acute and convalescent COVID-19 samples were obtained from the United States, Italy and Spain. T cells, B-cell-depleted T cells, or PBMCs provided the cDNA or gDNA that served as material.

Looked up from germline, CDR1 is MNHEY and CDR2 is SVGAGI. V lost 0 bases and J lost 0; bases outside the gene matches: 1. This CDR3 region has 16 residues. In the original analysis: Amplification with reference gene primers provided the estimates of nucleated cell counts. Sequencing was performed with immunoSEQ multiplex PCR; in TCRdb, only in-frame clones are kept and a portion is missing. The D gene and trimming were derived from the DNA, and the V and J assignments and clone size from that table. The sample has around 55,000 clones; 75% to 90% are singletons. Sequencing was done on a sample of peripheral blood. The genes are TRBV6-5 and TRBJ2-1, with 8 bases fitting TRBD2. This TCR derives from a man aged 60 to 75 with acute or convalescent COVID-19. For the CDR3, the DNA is TGTGCCAGCAGTTACTCAAGCGGGAGCTCCTACAATGAGCAGTTCTTC. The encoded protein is CASSYSSGSSYNEQFF.